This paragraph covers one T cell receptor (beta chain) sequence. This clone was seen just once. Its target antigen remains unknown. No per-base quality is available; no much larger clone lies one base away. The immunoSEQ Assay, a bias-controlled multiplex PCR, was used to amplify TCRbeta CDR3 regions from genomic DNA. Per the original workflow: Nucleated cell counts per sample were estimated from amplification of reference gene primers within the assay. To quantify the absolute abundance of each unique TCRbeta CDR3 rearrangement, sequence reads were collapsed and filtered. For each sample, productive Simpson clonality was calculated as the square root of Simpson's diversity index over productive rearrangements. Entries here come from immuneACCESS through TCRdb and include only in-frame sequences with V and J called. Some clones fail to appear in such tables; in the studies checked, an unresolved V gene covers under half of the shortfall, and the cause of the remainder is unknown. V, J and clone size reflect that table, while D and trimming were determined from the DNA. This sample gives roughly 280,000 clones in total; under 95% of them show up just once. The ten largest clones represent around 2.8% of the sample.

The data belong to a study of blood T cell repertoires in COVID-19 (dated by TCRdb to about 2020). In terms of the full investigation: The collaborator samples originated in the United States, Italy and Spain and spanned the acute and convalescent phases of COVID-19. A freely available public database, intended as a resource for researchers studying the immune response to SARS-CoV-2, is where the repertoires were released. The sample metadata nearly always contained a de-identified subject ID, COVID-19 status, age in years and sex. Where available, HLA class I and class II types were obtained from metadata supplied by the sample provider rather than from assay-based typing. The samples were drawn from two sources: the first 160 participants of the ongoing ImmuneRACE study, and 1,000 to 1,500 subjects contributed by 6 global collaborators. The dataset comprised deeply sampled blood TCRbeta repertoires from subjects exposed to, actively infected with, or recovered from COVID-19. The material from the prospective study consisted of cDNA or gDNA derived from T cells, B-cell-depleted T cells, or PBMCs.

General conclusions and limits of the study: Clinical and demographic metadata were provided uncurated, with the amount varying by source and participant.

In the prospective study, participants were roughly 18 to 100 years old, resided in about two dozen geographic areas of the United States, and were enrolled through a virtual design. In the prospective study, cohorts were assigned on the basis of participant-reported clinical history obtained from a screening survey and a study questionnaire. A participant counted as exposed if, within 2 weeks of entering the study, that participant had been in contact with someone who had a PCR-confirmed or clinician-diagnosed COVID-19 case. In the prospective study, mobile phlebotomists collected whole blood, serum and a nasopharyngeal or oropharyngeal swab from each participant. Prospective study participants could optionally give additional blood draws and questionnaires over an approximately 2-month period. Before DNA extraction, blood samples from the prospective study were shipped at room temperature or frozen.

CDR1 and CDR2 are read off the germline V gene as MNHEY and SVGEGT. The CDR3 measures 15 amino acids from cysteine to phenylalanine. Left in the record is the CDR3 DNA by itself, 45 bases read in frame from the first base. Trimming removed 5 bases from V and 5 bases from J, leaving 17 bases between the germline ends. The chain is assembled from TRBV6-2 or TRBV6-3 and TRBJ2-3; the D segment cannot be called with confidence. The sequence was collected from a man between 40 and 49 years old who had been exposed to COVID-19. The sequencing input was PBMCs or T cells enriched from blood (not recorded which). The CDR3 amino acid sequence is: CASSTRPAEGDTQYF. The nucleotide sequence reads TGTGCCAGCAGTACGCGGCCGGCCGAAGGAGATACGCAGTATTTT.